The present T cell receptor (beta chain) was sequenced within a study of T cell changes during pregnancy in multiple sclerosis. The CDR3 is 14 residues long. Trimming cost V 5 bases and J 3 bases, with 11 bases left between them. Germline V gene lookup returns CDR1 MNHEY and CDR2 SMNVEV (reference sequence). Assay: immunoSEQ multiplex PCR; the TCRdb copy retains only in-frame clones and omits some. Of around 57,000 clones in the sample, about 90% were seen once. The gene calls are TRBV27 and TRBJ1-5; weak D call: TRBD1 (6 bases). This TCR came from a female donor in good health, enrolled as a control in a pregnancy study. The specimen was peripheral blood, collected in the third trimester of pregnancy. The CDR3: CASSDRRNNQPQHF. CDR3 in DNA: TGTGCCAGCAGTGACAGGAGAAACAATCAGCCCCAGCATTTT.